This T cell receptor (beta chain) was sequenced for a study of blood T cell repertoires in COVID-19. Study-wide context: The analysed material was cDNA or gDNA that came from T cells, B-cell-depleted T cells, or PBMCs.

V lost 6 bases and J 4 bases, leaving 7 bases between the germline ends. This CDR3 comprises 12 residues. CDR1 and CDR2 from the germline V gene are SNHLY and FYNNEI. This clone is a singleton in its sample. Original handling: Reference gene primer amplification in the assay estimated nucleated cell counts. Method: immunoSEQ multiplex PCR; TCRdb's copy keeps in-frame clones and lacks some. For V, J and clone size, that table is used; D and trimming come from the DNA. The table lists 70,000 to 90,000 clones, 83% of them singletons. The source is a human donor in a cohort sampled during active COVID-19. Input material: peripheral blood. The chain carries TRBV2 and TRBJ2-1; D is undetermined. In DNA form, the CDR3 reads TGTGCCAGCAGCGAGGAGTACAATGAGCAGTTCTTC. It specifies CASSEEYNEQFF.